The T cell receptor beta chain described here comes from a study of shared clonotypes between healthy human individuals. Study-level background: In total, the donors were two women and a few men aged 18 to 49.

The CDR3 sequence is 13 residues long. Between the trimmed V and J ends, which lost 0 bases and 4 bases, there was a span of 8 bases. Germline loops: CDR1 GTSNPN, CDR2 SVGIG (reference sequence). Every subset had its genomic DNA shared out evenly among several immunoSEQ plates. Template for every sorted-subset replicate PCR totaled about 0.2 ug DNA, some 30,000 T cell genomes. Only in-frame clones appear in the TCRdb table, and some are missing; sequencing was by immunoSEQ multiplex PCR. The table lists around 2.1 million clones, roughly 91% of them singletons. Selected positively for CCR7 and CD45RO-negative, naive CD8 cells excluded terminally differentiated effector memory CD45RA+ cells.

The sequence came from a man aged 18 to 30 in good health. Some clones in this sample may be carry-over from other donors' samples. The chain uses TRBV30 and TRBJ2-3; D gene uncertain. The sample was naive CD8+ T cells from PBMCs. The CDR3 nucleotides are TGTGCCTGGAGTGTTTCTGTGTCAGATACGCAGTATTTT. Protein product: CAWSVSVSDTQYF.